This T cell receptor beta chain is from a study of spatial heterogeneity in lung cancer. Study at large: A consistent excess of beta-chain over alpha-chain sequences was detected. The average appearance count of each unique TCR and UMI combination in raw reads was more than nine.

Regarding time point: sample taken at primary tumor resection. The input material, whole RNA from tumor, nontumor lung or frozen PBMC, was sequenced unsorted. This clonotype was counted many times. The antigen remains unidentified. Notes on the study in general: Tumoral mutation counts were tracked by counts of expanded intratumoral alpha and beta TCRs. Nonsynonymous mutation counts, ubiquitous and regional, were tracked by the respective counts of ubiquitous and regional expanded TCRs.

Each CDR3 protein is one row after TCRdb ran MiXCR on the 5' RACE reads. The sample has about 100,000 distinct CDR3 sequences, 4.4% seen once. The CDR3 is made up of 13 amino acids. The germline V gene encodes CDR1 DFQATT and CDR2 SNEGSKA (reference sequence). V was cut by 6 bases and J by 2 bases, with 11 bases left in between. This TCR came from a male donor with early-stage non-small cell lung cancer. This sample comprised lung tumor tissue, obtained at surgery. The chain combines TRBV20-1 with TRBJ2-1; a possible D gene is TRBD1 (6 bases). CDR3 protein: CSASDSAYNEQFF. The CDR3 DNA reads as TGCAGTGCCTCGGACAGTGCCTACAATGAGCAGTTCTTC.